Following are 5 T cell receptor beta chains from one sample sequenced in a study of brain T cells in children with intractable seizures. Clones were sequenced by immunoSEQ multiplex PCR, and TCRdb holds only the in-frame ones, with some missing. In the table there are around 70,000 clones, 85% to 95% of which are singletons. The source material was peripheral blood, sampled at surgery. All receptors come from a boy in the first two years of life with tuberous sclerosis and intractable seizures.

The J gene is TRBJ2-1, the V gene TRBV3-1 (or the pseudogene TRBV3-2), with 8 bases aligning to TRBD1. Germline V lookup: CDR1 LGHDT, CDR2 YNNKEL (reference sequence). This CDR3 comprises 14 residues. Trimming cost V 1 base and J 10 bases; bases outside gene matches: 6. The CDR3 nucleotides read TGTGCCAGCAGCCAAGTGGGACAGGCTGGAGAGCAGTTCTTC. Amino acid sequence: CASSQVGQAGEQFF.

V gene TRBV9 combines with J gene TRBJ2-7; D is unresolved. Germline CDR1 SGDLS, CDR2 YYNGEE. The CDR3 totals 12 residues. Between the trimmed V and J ends, which lost 3 bases and 1 base, there was a span of 5 bases. The CDR3 is CASSGVSYEQYF. CDR3 coding DNA: TGTGCCAGCAGCGGGGTTTCCTACGAGCAGTACTTC.

V and J are TRBV6-6 and TRBJ2-5; D is possibly TRBD2 (5 bases). Per germline, CDR1 MNHNY and CDR2 SVGAGI (reference sequence). This CDR3 comprises 14 residues. The V end lost 3 bases, the J end lost 2 bases, and 10 bases lay between the germline ends. Written as DNA, the CDR3 is TGTGCCAGCAGTTATTCTAGCATACAAGAGACCCAGTACTTC. Its protein is CASSYSSIQETQYF.

The V and J genes are TRBV9 and TRBJ2-7; D may match TRBD1 or TRBD2 (5 bases each). Per the germline V gene, CDR1 is SGDLS and CDR2 is YYNGEE. This CDR3 is 16 amino acids long. V was clipped by 1 base and J by 2 bases, with 16 bases between them. Here the CDR3 reads CASSVSLGDGAYEQYF. CDR3 DNA: TGTGCCAGCAGCGTATCCCTCGGGGACGGAGCCTACGAGCAGTACTTC.

This clone was seen only once. The chain uses TRBV4-1 and TRBJ2-7; tentative D call: TRBD2 (5 bases). Trimming cost V 1 base and J 1 base, with 8 bases left between them. Germline V gives CDR1 MGHRA, CDR2 YSYEKL. This CDR3 is 14 amino acids long. CDR3 in DNA: TGCGCCAGCAGCCAAGTTGGGAGTTCCTACGAGCAGTACTTC. As protein: CASSQVGSSYEQYF.